This is a list of T cell receptor beta chains from one sample in a study of cytomegalovirus exposure and HLA in healthy donors. The data were produced by immunoSEQ multiplex PCR, yet TCRdb's version contains in-frame clones alone and is incomplete. The sample lists 250,000 to 350,000 clones; 70% to 90% were seen once. Sample: PBMCs. The source of these receptors is a middle-aged man in good health and CMV-seropositive. The CDR3 runs from the conserved cysteine through the conserved F or W. The D gene is left open where the match is weak. Only part of the rows carry a size: once, few, many, or a class if the clone is expanded.

TRBV27	TRBD2	TRBJ2-3	-	TGTGCCAGCACTTTGGTCGGGAGGTTGGATACGCAGTATTTT	CASTLVGRLDTQYF
TRBV14	TRBD2	TRBJ2-7	-	TGTGCCAGCAGCCAAGGGGGTACTAGCGGGATCTCTCAGTACTTC	CASSQGGTSGISQYF
TRBV5-4	-	TRBJ2-1	-	TGTGCCAGCAGCCCTGGCCTAGCGACCTACAATGAGCAGTTCTTC	CASSPGLATYNEQFF
TRBV4-2	-	TRBJ1-5	few	TGTGCCAGCAGCCAGGAAGGGGCTCAGCCCCAGCATTTT	CASSQEGAQPQHF
TRBV2	TRBD2	TRBJ2-1	once	TGTGCCAGCATTGTGGGGACTAGAAATGAGCAGTTCTTC	CASIVGTRNEQFF
TRBV5-4	TRBD1	TRBJ1-2	-	TGTGCCAGCAGGGCCGGGACAGGGGGCGCTTCGTCCGGCTACACCTTC	CASRAGTGGASSGYTF
TRBV28	-	TRBJ2-1	-	TGTGCCAGCAGTTTTTTTGGGAGCTCCTACAATGAGCAGTTCTTC	CASSFFGSSYNEQFF
TRBV5-6	TRBD2	TRBJ2-7	-	TGTGCCAGCAGCTTGGCGGTGGCGGGAGGGGCCTACGAGCAGTACTTC	CASSLAVAGGAYEQYF
TRBV6-6	-	TRBJ1-4	-	TGTGCCAGCGGGACTCTTGAGGGGGAAAAACTGTTTTTT	CASGTLEGEKLFF
TRBV6-5	-	TRBJ1-1	-	TGTGCCAGCAGTTACCCCCAGAGGGTCCCTGAAGCTTTCTTT	CASSYPQRVPEAFF
TRBV7-8	TRBD2	TRBJ2-5	-	TGTGCCAGCAGCTTAGCAGCTCTAGCGGAGCTCCAAGAGACCCAGTACTTC	CASSLAALAELQETQYF
TRBV7-9	TRBD1	TRBJ1-1	-	TGTTCCAGCAGCTTAACAGGGGCAGGGAACACTGAAGCTTTCTTT	CSSSLTGAGNTEAFF
TRBV28	-	TRBJ2-5	-	TGTGCCAGCAGTTTCCTACGGACAGATAAAGAGACCCAGTACTTC	CASSFLRTDKETQYF
TRBV27	-	TRBJ2-1	-	TGTGCCAGCAGTTTACCGGGAGAGGGTTACAATGAGCAGTTCTTC	CASSLPGEGYNEQFF
TRBV28	TRBD1	TRBJ1-1	-	TGTGCCAGCAGTTCCTCCGGACAGGGGGGCACTGAAGCTTTCTTT	CASSSSGQGGTEAFF
TRBV4-2	TRBD2	TRBJ2-3	-	TGTGCCAGCAGCCAAGAAATCGGGAGGCCCACCACAGATACGCAGTATTTT	CASSQEIGRPTTDTQYF
TRBV9	-	TRBJ2-5	-	TGTGCCAGCAGCGCCGGGAGCTTGGAGACCCAGTACTTC	CASSAGSLETQYF
TRBV13	-	TRBJ2-7	-	TGTGCCAGCAGCCATCCCCTACAGGGCTACGAGCAGTACTTC	CASSHPLQGYEQYF
TRBV19	TRBD2	TRBJ2-1	-	TGTGCCACCTCCGTGACTAGCGTGCTCTACAATGAGCAGTTCTTC	CATSVTSVLYNEQFF
TRBV7-9	TRBD1	TRBJ2-4	-	TGTGCCAGCAGCTCCGGACAGGGCTTAGCCAAAAACATTCAGTACTTC	CASSSGQGLAKNIQYF
TRBV5-1	TRBD1	TRBJ1-2	once	TGCGCCAGCAGCTTGGCCGCACAGGGGTTCTATGGCTACACCTTC	CASSLAAQGFYGYTF
TRBV27	TRBD1	TRBJ2-1	-	TGTGCCAGCAGTTTCCGATCCGGGACAGCTACCTACAATGAGCAGTTCTTC	CASSFRSGTATYNEQFF
TRBV10-3	TRBD1	TRBJ2-1	once	TGTGCCATCAGTGAGCCGACAGGGGGCTCCTACAATGAGCAGTTCTTC	CAISEPTGGSYNEQFF
TRBV28	TRBD2	TRBJ2-2	-	TGTGCCAGCAGTATCTGGACTAGCGGGAGAGAAGCGAACACCGGGGAGCTGTTTTTT	CASSIWTSGREANTGELFF
TRBV4-1	-	TRBJ2-5	-	TGCGCCAGCAGCCAAGAGGACAGAAACCAAGAGACCCAGTACTTC	CASSQEDRNQETQYF
TRBV7-9	TRBD1	TRBJ1-4	once	TGTGCCAGCAGTTCAGGAGGTTTTGGGACAGGAATGGGGAAACTGTTTTTT	CASSSGGFGTGMGKLFF
TRBV9	-	TRBJ2-5	-	TGTGCCAGCAGCGTAGGGGCCTTATCGCAAGAGACCCAGTACTTC	CASSVGALSQETQYF
TRBV2	TRBD1	TRBJ1-5	-	TGTGCCAGCGAAAGGAGACAGGGCGTTCGTCAGCCCCAGCATTTT	CASERRQGVRQPQHF
TRBV7-9	-	TRBJ2-3	-	TGTGCCAGCAGCTCGACGGGGTCTTTAACAGATACGCAGTATTTT	CASSSTGSLTDTQYF
TRBV7-2	TRBD1	TRBJ2-7	-	TGTGCCAGCAGCTTCGACAGGGACTCCTACGAGCAGTACTTC	CASSFDRDSYEQYF
TRBV2	TRBD2	TRBJ2-7	-	TGTGCCAGCAGTCAGACTAGCGGGCCTACCTACGAGCAGTACTTC	CASSQTSGPTYEQYF
TRBV19	-	TRBJ1-2	-	TGTGCCAGTAGTATCGGGACACCTGGGCTATGGAATGGCTACACCTTC	CASSIGTPGLWNGYTF
TRBV5-1	TRBD1	TRBJ2-1	-	TGCGCCAGCAGCCCCCGACAGGGATCCATCAATGAGCAGTTCTTC	CASSPRQGSINEQFF
TRBV7-9	-	TRBJ1-4	-	TGTGCCAGCAGCCCGAGAGTACAGGGTCCTAATGAAAAACTGTTTTTT	CASSPRVQGPNEKLFF
TRBV19	TRBD1	TRBJ1-5	-	TGTGCCAGTAGTATGGGGACAGTCTATCAGCCCCAGCATTTT	CASSMGTVYQPQHF